Detailed here is one T cell receptor (beta chain). The antigen remains undetermined. Around 100,000 TCR templates per sample were assayed. Libraries were prepared by immunoSEQ multiplex PCR; TCRdb keeps only in-frame clonotypes and omits some of them. Of 100,000 or so clones listed, roughly 92% are singletons. The sample comes from a study of siplizumab effects on memory and regulatory T cells. Overall study findings and caveats: The mean Treg-derived percentage of mappable alloreactive CD4+ clones was around 69% with siplizumab compared with less than 35% in controls. Naive T cells were seen as more diverse than memory cells and as major alloresponse contributors. Siplizumab significantly lowered the alloreactive sequences that could be traced to unstimulated CD4+ memory cells.

The V gene lost 8 bases and the J gene lost 4 bases, with 14 bases spanning the gap. CDR3 size: 13 residues. Germline V CDR1 and CDR2: MNHEY, SMNVEV (reference sequence). Sequenced input: Tregs sorted from blood. The chain employs TRBV27 and TRBJ1-1; D gene uncertain. The receptor was isolated from a human donor in good health. The CDR3 protein is CASSLSWSTEAFF. CDR3 in DNA: TGTGCCAGCTCCCTATCTTGGAGCACTGAAGCTTTCTTT.